This T cell receptor (beta chain) was captured by sequencing in a study of T cells after posttransplantation cyclophosphamide. Study outcomes and limitations: TRB overlap between skin or GI tissue T cells and blood was limited.

Clones were read by immunoSEQ multiplex PCR, and TCRdb kept only the in-frame ones, dropping some. The counts give about 14,000 clones, none of them seen only once; 23% is held by the top ten. Germline V gene data show CDR1 as SGHRS and CDR2 as YFSETQ. The CDR3 runs to 13 residues. With V trimmed by 4 bases and J by 2 bases, 2 bases remained unmatched. Cyclophosphamide on days +3 and +4 followed busulfan-fludarabine conditioning and a marrow graft. This clone was observed at least ten times. Its cognate antigen is unknown. This receptor was obtained from a female patient aged 40-49 years who received an allogeneic stem cell transplant from a related donor, was CMV-positive, and had no GVHD. Some T cells here may be from the graft donor. Source: PBMCs, taken 950 to 1,200 days after allogeneic stem cell transplant with posttransplant cyclophosphamide. The V call is TRBV5-1, the J call TRBJ1-2, with 7 nucleotides matching TRBD1. The CDR3 DNA reads as TGCGCCAGCAGCACGACAGGGAACTATGGCTACACCTTC. Its translation is CASSTTGNYGYTF.